This T cell receptor (beta chain) was sequenced in a study of T cell responses to AZD1222 COVID-19 vaccine. The table came from immunoSEQ multiplex PCR; TCRdb's copy has only in-frame clones and leaves some out. The sample records around 95,000 clones, around 87% being singletons. Germline CDR1 reads MNHNY; CDR2 reads SVGAGI (reference sequence). With 0 bases removed from V and 0 bases from J, the gap between germline ends came to 9 bases. The CDR3 spans 16 residues. The V call is TRBV6-6, the J call TRBJ1-3; no reliable D call. The sequencing used peripheral blood, collected on day 0 of AZD1222 vaccination. This clonotype was sampled from an adult in good health. Here the CDR3 DNA reads TGTGCCAGCAGTTACTCAATTCCAGACTCTGGAAACACCATATATTTT. Protein: CASSYSIPDSGNTIYF.